A selection of T cell receptor beta chains follows, all from one sample in a study of regulatory T cells in long-lasting Graves disease. TCRdb ran MiXCR on the multiplex PCR reads and lists one entry per CDR3 protein. Of 360,000 or so distinct CDR3 sequences in the sample, about 16% are singletons; the top ten hold around 20%. The data also belong to a second study, concerning T cells in Graves' hyperthyroidism and ophthalmopathy.

The sequences come from peripheral blood mononuclear cells (PBMCs), collected at new diagnosis, from a patient treated with antithyroid drugs. All receptors derive from a young woman with Graves disease. The CDR3 runs from the conserved cysteine through the conserved F or W. The D gene is left open where the match is weak. Part of the rows lack a size; the others show once, few, many or a class for expanded clones.

TRBV11-1,.,TRBJ2-7,many,TGTGCCAGCAGCTCCCCACGAGGTGGGGGCGAGCAGTACTTC,CASSSPRGGGEQYF
TRBV6-4,.,TRBJ2-7,.,TGTGCCAGCAAACCATACCGGGGACTGACCTCCTACGAGCAGTACTTC,CASKPYRGLTSYEQYF
TRBV5-6,TRBD2,TRBJ2-3,many,TGTGCCAGCACCCTATCCCCTAAGGCGGGAGCAGATACGCAGTATTTT,CASTLSPKAGADTQYF
TRBV7-9,TRBD2,TRBJ2-7,.,TGTGCCAGCAATCTAGCGGGAGTCGTAGGGCACGAGCAGTACTTC,CASNLAGVVGHEQYF
TRBV12-3/TRBV12-4,TRBD1,TRBJ1-4,many,TGTGCCAGCAGTTCATTTACCCCGGACAGGGGGCAGATCGATGAAAAACTGTTTTTT,CASSSFTPDRGQIDEKLFF
TRBV29-1,TRBD2,TRBJ2-1,many,TGCAGCGTTGGCATGGTAGCGGGGGGAGGCAATGAGCAGTTCTTC,CSVGMVAGGGNEQFF
TRBV28,.,TRBJ2-7,many,TGTGCCAGCAGTTCCCGGGACAAGGGGCGATACGAGCAGTACTTC,CASSSRDKGRYEQYF
TRBV5-1,.,TRBJ1-2,once,TGCGCCAGCAGCTTTACTCCGTTAGTCTATGACTACACCTTC,CASSFTPLVYDYTF
TRBV4-2,.,TRBJ2-6,.,TGTGCCAGCAGCCAAGAACAGGGTATCTATGGGGCCAACGTCCTGACTTTC,CASSQEQGIYGANVLTF
TRBV13,TRBD2,TRBJ2-1,.,TGTGCCAGCAGCGCTGGATGGACTAGCGGATTCTACAATGAGCAGTTCTTC,CASSAGWTSGFYNEQFF
TRBV30,.,TRBJ2-7,many,TGTGCCTGGAGTGTAAGGCGGGATTCCGAGCAGTACTTC,CAWSVRRDSEQYF
TRBV28,.,TRBJ1-1,.,TGTGCCAGCAGTTCCCCCAGCGGGAACATGAACACTGAAGCTTTCTTT,CASSSPSGNMNTEAFF
TRBV7-6,.,TRBJ1-4,many,TGTGCCAGCAGCTTGTCCAGCTTTAATGAAAAACTGTTTTTT,CASSLSSFNEKLFF
TRBV2,TRBD1,TRBJ2-1,many,TGTGCCAGCAGAGCCACCGGGACAGGGGATGAGCAGTTCTTC,CASRATGTGDEQFF
TRBV4-1,.,TRBJ2-3,few,TGCGCCAGCAGCCAACCTCGGGCGGGGGCCCGCACAGATACGCAGTATTTT,CASSQPRAGARTDTQYF
TRBV6-6,TRBD1,TRBJ1-1,.,TGTGCCAGCAGTTACTCGGACAGGGGGGAAGCTTTCTTT,CASSYSDRGEAFF
TRBV9,.,TRBJ1-2,few,TGTGCCAGCAGCGTAGGGGGCCGGGAAGCCCATGGCTACACCTTC,CASSVGGREAHGYTF
TRBV6-1,TRBD2,TRBJ2-3,many,TGTGCCAGCAGTCGTGGACTAGGGTCATATACGCAGTATTTT,CASSRGLGSYTQYF
TRBV27,.,TRBJ1-5,.,TGTGCCAGCAGTTTACGATCAGGGACTCAGCCCCAGCATTTT,CASSLRSGTQPQHF
TRBV12-5,.,TRBJ2-1,.,TGTGCTAGTGGTGCAGGGTCTATCAATGAGCAGTTCTTC,CASGAGSINEQFF
TRBV7-9,TRBD2,TRBJ2-3,many,TGTGCCAGCAGCCCTAGGGGAGTAGCGGGAAACACAGATACGCAGTATTTT,CASSPRGVAGNTDTQYF
TRBV6-1,TRBD1,TRBJ2-7,many,TGTGCCAGCAGTGAGGGGGCAGGGGGCGGGTACGAGCAGTACTTC,CASSEGAGGGYEQYF
TRBV7-3,.,TRBJ2-2,few,TGTGCCAGCAGCCCAGGGCGGGAAGGGGAGCTGTTTTTT,CASSPGREGELFF
TRBV2,.,TRBJ2-7,many,TGTGCCAGCAGTGAGTCTGCAGACAGGGCGGGATACGAGCAGTACTTC,CASSESADRAGYEQYF
TRBV5-1,.,TRBJ1-1,.,TGCGCCAGCAGCTTGGCGGAAAACACTGAAGTTTTCTTT,CASSLAENTEVFF
TRBV24-1,.,TRBJ2-1,.,TGTGCCACCGGGGGGGGGCTATACAATGAGCAGTTCTTC,CATGGGLYNEQFF
TRBV30,.,TRBJ1-2,many,TGTGCCTGGAGTGTGAAGGGGAACTATGGCTACACCTTC,CAWSVKGNYGYTF
TRBV29-1,.,TRBJ2-5,.,TGCAGCGCTGCGGCTTCAGCGGAGACCCAGTACTTC,CSAAASAETQYF
TRBV3-1,.,TRBJ1-1,many,TGTGCCAGCAGCCAAGAACGGCACGGGACCACTGAAGCTTTCTTT,CASSQERHGTTEAFF
TRBV28,TRBD2,TRBJ2-4,many,TGTGCCAGCAGCCAACCGCCTAGCGGTATTCAGTACTTC,CASSQPPSGIQYF
TRBV7-3,.,TRBJ2-7,.,TGTGCCAGCAGCTTAGGCGACAGTCACTCCTACGAGCAGTACTTC,CASSLGDSHSYEQYF
TRBV11-2,TRBD2,TRBJ2-7,many,TGTGCCAGCAGCGCGGGACTAGCGGGGTTCCGCTCCTACGAGCAGTACTTC,CASSAGLAGFRSYEQYF
TRBV2,.,TRBJ1-1,many,TGTGCCAGCAGTGAAAGCCCGGACACTGAAGCTTTCTTT,CASSESPDTEAFF
TRBV6-1,TRBD1,TRBJ1-4,.,TGTGCCAGCAGGAAGGGACAGGGAGGGGGCACTAATGAAAAACTGTTTTTT,CASRKGQGGGTNEKLFF
TRBV10-3,TRBD2,TRBJ2-1,many,TGTGCCATCAGGCAGCGGGAGTCTTACAATGAGCAGTTCTTC,CAIRQRESYNEQFF
TRBV6-2/TRBV6-3,TRBD1,TRBJ2-1,many,TGTGCCAGCAGTCCGAGTGGTTTCGGGACAGGGGAAAATGAGCAGTTCTTC,CASSPSGFGTGENEQFF
TRBV27,TRBD2,TRBJ2-3,.,TGTGCCAGCAGTTCATATAGCGGGAGGGGAGGAGATACGCAGTATTTT,CASSSYSGRGGDTQYF
TRBV19,TRBD2,TRBJ2-1,many,TGTGCCAGTAACCCTGGCGGGGGGGGATACAATGAGCAGTTCTTC,CASNPGGGGYNEQFF
TRBV6-5,.,TRBJ2-1,many,TGTGCCAGCAGTTACGTCCGGGTCTCCTACAATGAGCAGTTCTTC,CASSYVRVSYNEQFF
TRBV11-2,.,TRBJ2-7,many,TGTGCCAGCAGCTTGGACGGATACGAGCAGTACTTC,CASSLDGYEQYF
TRBV11-2,.,TRBJ2-7,many,TGTGCCAGCAGCTTATACAGCGCCAACTACGAGCAGTACTTC,CASSLYSANYEQYF
TRBV27,.,TRBJ2-7,many,TGTGCCAGCAATAACGGGATGGGGTACGAGCAGTACTTC,CASNNGMGYEQYF
TRBV19,.,TRBJ1-1,.,TGTGCCAGTACCGAACAAATATCCAGGGGTAGTTATAGCACTGAAGCTTTCTTT,CASTEQISRGSYSTEAFF
TRBV14,.,TRBJ2-5,few,TGTGCCAGCAGCCAAGACCGATCAGGGTTTCAAGAGACCCAGTACTTC,CASSQDRSGFQETQYF
TRBV28,TRBD1,TRBJ2-3,.,TGTGCCAGCAGTTTTGACCCTAACGGACAGGACGACTTGGGGACGCAGTATTTT,CASSFDPNGQDDLGTQYF
TRBV3-1,.,TRBJ1-6,.,TGTGCCAGCAGCCAAGGTGGCAAGAATTCACCCCTCCACTTT,CASSQGGKNSPLHF
TRBV14,.,TRBJ2-7,many,TGTGCCAGCAGCCAACAAAATGGGGGGCGTGAGCAGTACTTC,CASSQQNGGREQYF
TRBV12-3/TRBV12-4,TRBD1,TRBJ1-6,few,TGTGCCAGCAGCCTAGACAGGGGGCTGATCCCCCTCCACTTT,CASSLDRGLIPLHF
TRBV28,.,TRBJ2-1,many,TGTGCCAGCAGTTTACGGGCCCATTATGAGCAGTTCTTC,CASSLRAHYEQFF
TRBV2,TRBD1,TRBJ1-2,many,TGTGCCACTTTGGGACAGGAGAGTGGCTACACCTTC,CATLGQESGYTF
TRBV30,.,TRBJ2-3,many,TGTGCCTGGAGAGGGGGAGATACGCAGTATTTT,CAWRGGDTQYF
TRBV12-3/TRBV12-4,TRBD2,TRBJ2-1,many,TGTGCCAGCAGTTTAAGGACTAGCGGCTACAATGAGCAGTTCTTC,CASSLRTSGYNEQFF
TRBV28,.,TRBJ2-6,many,TGTGCCAGCAGCCCCTCGGGGGCCGGGGCCAACGTCCTGACTTTC,CASSPSGAGANVLTF
TRBV19,.,TRBJ1-2,few,TGTGCCAGTAGTATTCCCCGTTGGAACTATGGCTACACCTTC,CASSIPRWNYGYTF
TRBV4-1,TRBD1,TRBJ2-1,few,TGCGCCAGCAGCCACCCGGGACAGGGGGGTGAGCAGTTCTTC,CASSHPGQGGEQFF
TRBV28,TRBD1,TRBJ1-1,many,TGTGCCAGCAGTTTGTCAGGGGGCGCGAACACTGAAGCTTTCTTT,CASSLSGGANTEAFF
TRBV9,.,TRBJ1-2,.,TGTGCCAGCAGCGTAGACAGGAACTATGGCTACACCTTC,CASSVDRNYGYTF
TRBV20-1,.,TRBJ2-5,many,TGCAGTGCTAGACCTAGGGGGAGGAGAGAGACCCAGTACTTC,CSARPRGRRETQYF
TRBV6-2/TRBV6-3,.,TRBJ1-5,.,TGTGCCAGCAGTTTGGGGAGGTTAGGTCGCAATCAGCCCCAGCATTTT,CASSLGRLGRNQPQHF
TRBV6-1,.,TRBJ1-1,many,TGTGCCAGCAGTGATACAGGGAACACTGAAGCTTTCTTT,CASSDTGNTEAFF